The 20 T cell receptor beta chains given below trace back to one sample, sequenced in a study of control samples from healthy donors and cancer patients. Here immunoSEQ multiplex PCR was the method, and the copy in TCRdb shows in-frame clones only, minus some. The sample includes approximately 120,000 clones, roughly 90% of them seen just once. Sample: blood. Source of these receptors: a woman aged 50 to 60 in good health.

This rearrangement joins TRBV7-6 to TRBJ1-2; TRBD1 is a possible D gene (5 bases). The germline V gene encodes CDR1 SGHVS and CDR2 FNYEAQ. The CDR3 sequence is 16 residues long. V was shortened by 0 bases and J by 4 bases, with 15 bases between the two germline ends. In DNA form, the CDR3 reads TGTGCCAGCAGCTTAGCGCCGAGTACAGGTGTCTATGGCTACACCTTC. It is translated as CASSLAPSTGVYGYTF. The variable domain in full, completed from reference TRBV7-6 and TRBJ1-2, reads GAGVSQSPRYKVTKRGQDVALRCDPISGHVSLYWYRQALGQGPEFLTYFNYEAQQDKSGLPNDRFSAERPEGSISTLTIQRTEQRDSAMYRCASSLAPSTGVYGYTFGSGTRLTVV.

V is TRBV4-3 and J is TRBJ2-3; 9 positions agree with TRBD1. Germline trimming cut 3 bases from V and 4 bases from J; bases unmatched to any gene: 8. The CDR3 is made up of 16 amino acids. Germline V gene data show CDR1 as LGHNA and CDR2 as YSLEER. CDR3 protein: CASSQSDRGGADTQYF. CDR3 in DNA: TGCGCCAGCAGCCAGTCGGACAGGGGTGGGGCAGATACGCAGTATTTT.

This chain joins TRBV7-9 and TRBJ2-2; maybe TRBD1 (6 bases). Germline lookup yields CDR1 SEHNR and CDR2 FQNEAQ (reference sequence). The CDR3 length is 16 residues. CDR3 region: CGGEALGTFGTGELFF. The CDR3 bases are TGTGGGGGTGAGGCGCTCGGGACATTTGGCACCGGGGAGCTGTTTTTT.

The genes are TRBV7-2 and TRBJ2-7, with D possibly TRBD1 on 6 matching bases. The CDR3 extends over 15 amino acids. Trimming stripped 5 bases from V and 2 bases from J, with 16 bases between. CDR1 SGHTA and CDR2 FQGNSA come from the germline V gene. The chain's CDR3 is CASSPQQGSPYEQYF. CDR3 nucleotide sequence: TGTGCCAGCAGCCCGCAACAGGGAAGTCCCTACGAGCAGTACTTC. Together with reference TRBV7-2 and TRBJ2-7, the CDR3 gives the full variable domain: GAGVSQSPSNKVTEKGKDVELRCDPISGHTALYWYRQSLGQGLEFLIYFQGNSAPDKSGLPSDRFSAERTGGSVSTLTIQRTQQEDSAVYLCASSPQQGSPYEQYFGPGTRLTVT.

This chain joins TRBV18 and TRBJ2-5; 8 nucleotides match TRBD1. The germline CDR1 and CDR2 sequences are KGHSH and LQKENI. Germline trimming cut 5 bases from V and 4 bases from J; bases unmatched to any gene: 6. This CDR3 is built from 14 residues. The CDR3: CASSELDRGETQYF. The CDR3 DNA reads as TGTGCCAGCTCAGAATTAGACAGGGGAGAGACCCAGTACTTC.

The J gene is TRBJ1-6, the V gene TRBV6-1, with D possibly being TRBD1 (6 bases). The length of the CDR3 is 18 residues. Germline assignment: CDR1 MNHNS and CDR2 SASEGT. The V end lost 2 bases, the J end lost 1 base, and 15 bases lay between the germline ends. Written as DNA, the CDR3 is TGTGCCAGCAGTGAAAGGGGGTATGTTCGATCCTATAATTCACCCCTCCACTTT. Translation: CASSERGYVRSYNSPLHF.

The V gene is TRBV6-1, the J gene TRBJ2-3; possible D gene TRBD1, 7 bases. The CDR3 has 22 amino acids. Germline CDR1 is MNHNS and CDR2 is SASEGT. V was trimmed by 2 bases and J by 5 bases, leaving 35 bases between them. CDR3 in amino acids: CASSECGGTDTQVFLCIDTQYF. CDR3 sequence (DNA): TGTGCCAGCAGTGAATGCGGCGGGACAGATACGCAGGTGTTTCTTTGTATAGATACGCAGTATTTT.

This clone was recorded once. CDR3 amino acids: CASSMSGRATDTQYF. CDR3 sequence (DNA): TGTGCCAGCAGCATGAGCGGGAGGGCCACAGATACGCAGTATTTT. This chain connects TRBV21-1 to TRBJ2-3; TRBD2 was called by the table and not checked on the DNA. TRBV21-1 is a pseudogene. This CDR3 has 15 residues.

The chain joins TRBV21-1 to TRBJ2-1; the table's D gene call, TRBD2, was not cross checked with the DNA. TRBV21-1 is classified as a pseudogene. The CDR3 is 15 residues long. DNA for the CDR3: TGTGCCAGCAGCTCTCACCTGGGGGGGGATGATGAGCAGTTCTTC. The encoded protein is CASSSHLGGDDEQFF.

The chain is built from TRBV12-3 or TRBV12-4 and TRBJ1-2; 7 nucleotides line up with TRBD1. The CDR3 is 12 residues long. V gave up 5 bases and J gave up 8 bases; unmatched junction bases: 5. CDR3 region: CASSTGEVGYTF. The DNA for the CDR3 is TGTGCCAGCAGTACAGGGGAGGTGGGCTACACCTTC.

This clone was seen a few times. The chain employs TRBV6-5 and TRBJ1-1; 8 bases match TRBD1. This CDR3 spans 12 amino acids. In germline, CDR1 is MNHEY, CDR2 SVGAGI. V was pared by 6 bases and J by 5 bases, with 2 bases of the junction left unmatched. CDR3 region: CASRQGGTEAFF. The CDR3, as DNA: TGTGCCAGCAGACAGGGGGGAACTGAAGCTTTCTTT.

A remark on this clone: Germline and junction disagree at one end, which may indicate a read error. This chain links TRBV19 with TRBJ1-3; D possibly corresponds to TRBD1 (6 bases). CDR1 and CDR2 from the germline V gene are LNHDA and SQIVND (reference sequence). The CDR3 length is 12 residues. CDR3 in amino acids: CASTLEQGGPHF. The DNA of the CDR3 is TGTGCCAGTACCCTAGAGCAAGGGGGTCCACATTTT.

V is TRBV29-1 and J is TRBJ1-1; TRBD1 is a possible D gene (5 bases). CDR1 and CDR2 (germline): SQVTM, ANQGSEA. V was pared by 5 bases and J by 6 bases, with 7 bases between. The CDR3 length is 10 residues. The CDR3 here is CSVLTAEAFF. CDR3 bases: TGCAGCGTTCTGACAGCTGAAGCTTTCTTT.

The chain joins TRBV7-3 to TRBJ2-3, with a weak D call TRBD1 (6 bases). V lost 4 bases and J 2 bases, leaving 10 bases between the germline ends. The CDR3 loop spans 14 amino acids. Germline CDR1 is SGHTA and CDR2 is FQGTGA. CDR3 residues: CASSSAGATDTQYF. CDR3 bases: TGTGCCAGCAGCTCGGCAGGGGCCACAGATACGCAGTATTTT.

The chain carries TRBV7-2 and TRBJ1-2; D is perhaps TRBD1 (5 bases). Trimming pared 3 bases from V and 10 bases from J, leaving 12 bases between. Germline CDR1 reads SGHTA; CDR2 reads FQGNSA. This CDR3 is 12 amino acids long. As DNA, the CDR3 is TGTGCCAGCAGCTTGGGGCCGAGTACCTACACCTTC. Amino acids: CASSLGPSTYTF.

The chain's CDR3 is CASKNTGELFF. CDR3 nucleotides: TGTGCCAGCAAAAACACCGGGGAGCTGTTTTTT. This chain joins TRBV12-3 or TRBV12-4 and TRBJ2-2; D gene unclear. This CDR3 spans 11 amino acids. V gave up 7 bases and J gave up 2 bases, with 2 bases separating them.

The chain links TRBV11-2 to TRBJ2-3, with TRBD2 matching 10 bases. Germline V lookup: CDR1 SGHAT, CDR2 FQNNGV. The CDR3 consists of 15 residues. The V and J ends lost 5 bases and 1 base, in that order; junction bases with no gene match: 3. This chain's CDR3 is CASSRGLAGTDTQYF. Written as DNA, the CDR3 is TGTGCCAGCAGCCGCGGACTAGCGGGCACAGATACGCAGTATTTT.

The genes are TRBV5-4 and TRBJ2-6; no clear D. The CDR3 runs 15 residues. Germline values: CDR1 SGHNT, CDR2 YYREEE (reference sequence). V lost 0 bases and J 2 bases, leaving 6 bases between the germline ends. The CDR3: CASSLGGTGANVLTF. The CDR3, as DNA: TGTGCCAGCAGCTTGGGGGGAACTGGGGCCAACGTCCTGACTTTC.

The genes are TRBV10-3 and TRBJ1-2; no firm D call. Germline V gives CDR1 ENHRY, CDR2 SYGVKD. The CDR3 length is 15 residues. Trimming removed 3 bases from V and 4 bases from J, with 15 bases in between. This CDR3 is CAISDPGTSLYGYTF. The CDR3, as DNA: TGTGCCATCAGTGACCCGGGAACGTCGCTCTATGGCTACACCTTC.

This clone turned up a few times. J is TRBJ1-6 and V is TRBV2; D is unclear. This CDR3 is built from 13 residues. CDR1 is SNHLY and CDR2 is FYNNEI in the germline V gene. With 0 bases removed from V and 12 bases from J, the gap between germline ends came to 9 bases. CDR3 sequence: CASSEAPRVPLHF. In DNA, the CDR3 is TGTGCCAGCAGTGAAGCGCCGAGGGTACCCCTCCACTTT.